The next 8 T cell receptor beta chains were all read from a single sample in a study of blood T cell repertoires in COVID-19. Only in-frame clones appear in the TCRdb table, and some are missing; sequencing was by immunoSEQ multiplex PCR. The sample has roughly 100,000 clones; about four fifths are singletons. The sequenced material came from peripheral blood. The receptors shown here come from a man older than 75 with acute or convalescent COVID-19.

This clone was seen just once. This sequence joins TRBV18 and TRBJ1-1; the match to TRBD1 covers 8 bases. The length of the CDR3 is 13 residues. Germline loops: CDR1 KGHSH, CDR2 LQKENI. The junction had 2 bases not matched to a gene; V was cut back by 2 bases and J by 6 bases. Here the CDR3 DNA reads TGTGCCAGCTCACCAGTGACAGGGGCTGAAGCTTTCTTT. Its translation: CASSPVTGAEAFF.

CDR3 in amino acids: CASSLGGRTDTQYF. The CDR3 nucleotides are TGTGCCAGCAGCTTGGGAGGCCGCACAGATACGCAGTATTTT. This rearrangement joins TRBV5-5 to TRBJ2-3; D remains unclear. The CDR3 is 14 amino acids. The V end lost 0 bases, the J end lost 1 base, and 6 bases lay between the germline ends. Germline loops: CDR1 SGHKS, CDR2 YYEKEE (reference sequence).

This clone appeared once. This chain uses TRBV5-4 with TRBJ2-5; 8 bases align to TRBD1. The CDR3 runs to 15 residues. V shed 0 bases, J shed 2 bases, and the junction held 3 bases outside the gene matches. Germline CDR1 SGHNT, CDR2 YYREEE (reference sequence). CDR3 sequence (DNA): TGTGCCAGCAGCTTGGAGGACAGGGTTCAAGAGACCCAGTACTTC. Translation: CASSLEDRVQETQYF.

The chain couples TRBV5-1 to TRBJ2-7, with 10 positions matching TRBD1. Looked up from germline, CDR1 is SGHRS and CDR2 is YFSETQ. Losses at the gene ends were 5 bases for V and 4 bases for J; bases not matched to a gene: 9. The CDR3 contains 15 residues. The CDR3 is CASSLTGTGAYEQYF. Here the CDR3 DNA reads TGCGCCAGCAGTTTGACCGGGACAGGGGCATACGAGCAGTACTTC.

This clone was picked up a small number of times. The chain is built from TRBV29-1 and TRBJ1-1, with D tentatively TRBD1 (5 bases). The CDR3 is made up of 13 amino acids. Germline CDR1 SQVTM, CDR2 ANQGSEA. The ends were cut back, 5 bases at V and 0 bases at J, with 10 bases in the middle. CDR3 sequence: CSVQGMMNTEAFF. Written as DNA, the CDR3 is TGCAGCGTTCAGGGTATGATGAACACTGAAGCTTTCTTT.

The chain joins TRBV6-6 to TRBJ2-1; TRBD1 aligns across 7 bases. V lost 4 bases, J lost 1 base, and 4 bases stayed unmatched. The CDR3 runs to 15 residues. CDR1 MNHNY and CDR2 SVGAGI come from the germline V gene (reference sequence). The chain's CDR3 is CASSSRQGSYNEQFF. The CDR3 DNA reads as TGTGCCAGCAGTTCAAGACAGGGATCCTACAATGAGCAGTTCTTC.

Concerning this clone itself: This specimen includes other DNA sequences encoding the same CDR3. The V gene is TRBV18, the J gene TRBJ2-5, with D maybe TRBD2 (6 bases). This CDR3 region has 14 residues. V lost 3 bases and J lost 2, with 10 bases in between. CDR1 and CDR2 (germline): KGHSH, LQKENI. This CDR3 reads CASSPRTTQETQYF. The CDR3, as DNA: TGTGCCAGCTCACCCCGGACTACTCAAGAGACCCAGTACTTC.

The CDR3 DNA reads as TGTGCCAGCTCACCCTCCGGGACAGTAAGTGAGCAGTTCTTC. Translating it yields CASSPSGTVSEQFF. The J gene is TRBJ2-1, the V gene TRBV18; 7 nucleotides match TRBD1. This CDR3 region has 14 residues. Germline CDR1 is KGHSH and CDR2 is LQKENI. V lost 3 bases, J lost 9 bases, and 8 bases stayed unmatched.